Shown below are 8 T cell receptor beta chains from a single sample sequenced in a study of shared clonotypes between healthy human individuals. As defined, naive CD8 cells were CD45RO-negative and positively selected for CCR7, with terminally differentiated effector memory CD45RA+ cells excluded. Measured with immunoSEQ multiplex PCR; TCRdb has only the in-frame clones, and not every one. The repertoire consists of about 820,000 clones, with 80% to 95% occurring once and the leading ten covering approximately 25%. Sequencing was performed on naive CD8+ T cells sorted from blood. The receptors were sampled from a young man in good health.

This chain joins TRBV7-3 and TRBJ2-7, with 8 bases identical to TRBD1. Trimming removed 5 bases from V and 5 bases from J; junction bases left unmatched: 5. Germline CDR1 is SGHTA and CDR2 is FQGTGA. The CDR3 is made up of 13 amino acids. CDR3 residues: CASSASGGNEQYF. CDR3 bases: TGTGCCAGCAGCGCCTCAGGGGGCAACGAGCAGTACTTC.

The chain joins TRBV27 to TRBJ1-1; 10 bases fit TRBD1. After removal of 5 bases from V and 11 bases from J, the junction contained 11 bases not matched to a gene. The CDR3 covers 14 residues. Germline-derived CDR1 and CDR2 are MNHEY and SMNVEV (reference sequence). The DNA of the CDR3 is TGTGCCAGCAGTAGAAGACAGGGGGCGATGGGGGCTTTCTTT. This translates into CASSRRQGAMGAFF.

V and J are TRBV5-1 and TRBJ2-1; 8 positions agree with TRBD2. The germline gives CDR1 SGHRS, CDR2 YFSETQ. The CDR3 extends over 15 amino acids. V was pared by 1 base and J by 5 bases, with 5 bases of the junction left unmatched. The CDR3 sequence is CASSLPGGPDNEQFF. CDR3 nucleotides: TGCGCCAGCAGCTTGCCGGGAGGGCCTGACAATGAGCAGTTCTTC.

This chain connects TRBV7-9 to TRBJ1-3; TRBD1 is a possible D gene (6 bases). The V gene's germline CDR1 is SEHNR and CDR2 FQNEAQ (reference sequence). There are 15 residues in the CDR3. Trimming pared 6 bases from V and 5 bases from J, leaving 17 bases between. In DNA form, the CDR3 reads TGTGCCAGCAGTACAGCGCAGGGGAGGAGAAACACCATATATTTT. Its protein is CASSTAQGRRNTIYF.

This chain links TRBV7-9 with TRBJ1-2; TRBD1 matches at 8 bases. Germline V CDR1 and CDR2: SEHNR, FQNEAQ (reference sequence). After removal of 1 base from V and 3 bases from J, the junction contained 1 base not matched to a gene. This CDR3 is 14 amino acids long. The CDR3 sequence: CASSLETGDYGYTF. In nucleotides, the CDR3 is TGTGCCAGCAGCTTAGAGACAGGGGACTATGGCTACACCTTC.

The genes are TRBV28 and TRBJ1-1; a possible D gene is TRBD1 (5 bases). V shed 0 bases and J shed 3 bases, with 8 bases lying between them. Looked up from germline, CDR1 is MDHEN and CDR2 is SYDVKM. This CDR3 region has 14 residues. DNA of the CDR3: TGTGCCAGCAGTTTATGGGGGGATGACACTGAAGCTTTCTTT. Amino acids: CASSLWGDDTEAFF.

This chain connects TRBV5-1 to TRBJ2-7; a possible D gene is TRBD2 (5 bases). This CDR3 spans 14 amino acids. Germline V gene sequence: CDR1 SGHRS, CDR2 YFSETQ. Trimming shortened V by 0 bases and J by 3 bases, and 10 bases separated the two germline ends. The CDR3 DNA reads as TGCGCCAGCAGCTTGGCGGGGAAGAACTACGAGCAGTACTTC. Its translation: CASSLAGKNYEQYF.

The J gene is TRBJ2-1, the V gene TRBV7-9, with 14 bases that match TRBD2. This CDR3 is built from 16 residues. Germline V gene lookup returns CDR1 SEHNR and CDR2 FQNEAQ (reference sequence). V was clipped by 1 base and J by 8 bases; unmatched bases: 4. CDR3 protein: CASSLGGLAGDYEQFF. CDR3 bases: TGTGCCAGCAGCTTAGGGGGACTAGCGGGAGACTATGAGCAGTTCTTC.